Listed here are 10 T cell receptor beta chains from one sample, sequenced in a study of control samples from healthy donors and cancer patients. The data were produced by immunoSEQ multiplex PCR, yet TCRdb's version contains in-frame clones alone and is incomplete. Its table records 150,000 to 200,000 clones. Sequences were obtained from blood. Every receptor here comes from a woman in her 30s in good health.

The chain combines TRBV24-1 with TRBJ1-2; 10 bases align to TRBD1. The CDR3 contains 16 residues. Looked up from germline, CDR1 is KGHDR and CDR2 is SFDVKD. With 3 bases clipped from V and 4 bases from J, the junction kept 7 bases outside the gene matches. DNA of the CDR3: TGTGCCACCAGTGATGCCGGGACAGGGGCCTTCTATGGCTACACCTTC. This translates into CATSDAGTGAFYGYTF.

The rearrangement uses TRBV24-1 and TRBJ1-1; 7 bases are shared with TRBD1. V was clipped by 5 bases and J by 1 base; unmatched bases: 0. This CDR3 contains 13 residues. CDR1 is KGHDR, CDR2 SFDVKD, per germline. The CDR3: CATSAGGNTEAFF. CDR3 in DNA: TGTGCCACCAGTGCAGGGGGGAACACTGAAGCTTTCTTT.

V usage is TRBV5-5 and J usage is TRBJ1-6; possibly TRBD1 for D (6 bases). There are 16 residues in the CDR3. The germline V gene encodes CDR1 SGHKS and CDR2 YYEKEE (reference sequence). V dropped 1 base and J dropped 1 base, with 9 bases sitting between them. CDR3 in amino acids: CASSLKGGSYNSPLHF. DNA of the CDR3: TGTGCCAGCAGCTTGAAGGGGGGGTCCTATAATTCACCCCTCCACTTT.

The chain combines TRBV7-2 with TRBJ1-2, with a possible D match to TRBD1 (6 bases). V gave up 1 base and J gave up 0 bases, with 12 bases separating them. The CDR3 sequence is 16 residues long. CDR1 SGHTA and CDR2 FQGNSA come from the germline V gene. The CDR3 spells CASSLGGGPANYGYTF. CDR3 nucleotide sequence: TGTGCCAGCAGCTTAGGGGGGGGCCCAGCTAACTATGGCTACACCTTC.

The V and J genes are TRBV28 and TRBJ1-5, with a possible D match to TRBD1 (5 bases). CDR1 is MDHEN and CDR2 is SYDVKM in the germline V gene. The CDR3 totals 13 residues. V was trimmed by 5 bases and J by 6 bases, leaving 11 bases between them. The CDR3 nucleotides read TGTGCCAGCAGTCAGGGATTTAGTCAGCCCCAGCATTTT. This sequence encodes CASSQGFSQPQHF.

This chain uses TRBV27 with TRBJ2-7; TRBD1 aligns across 10 bases. In germline, CDR1 is MNHEY, CDR2 SMNVEV (reference sequence). Unmatched junction bases numbered 5, after V lost 4 bases and J lost 2 bases. The CDR3 totals 15 residues. DNA for the CDR3: TGTGCCAGCAGTTCTCCCGGGACAGGGGCCTACGAGCAGTACTTC. It yields the protein CASSSPGTGAYEQYF.

CDR3 protein: CASSAQLIQYF. CDR3 coding DNA: TGTGCCAGCAGTGCGCAGCTCATTCAGTACTTC. The V and J genes are TRBV2 and TRBJ2-4; unclear D gene. The CDR3 length is 11 residues. Germline CDR1 and CDR2: SNHLY and FYNNEI. Trimming removed 4 bases from V and 9 bases from J, with 7 bases in between.

The chain is built from TRBV10-3 and TRBJ2-1; 15 positions match TRBD2. V shed 6 bases, J shed 8 bases, and the junction held 5 bases outside the gene matches. The V gene's germline CDR1 is ENHRY and CDR2 SYGVKD. This CDR3 has 15 amino acids. The CDR3 DNA reads TGTGCCATCAGCGCGGGGACTAGCGGGGGGTATGAGCAGTTCTTC. Encoded protein: CAISAGTSGGYEQFF.

J is TRBJ2-1 and V is TRBV4-1, with 7 positions matching TRBD1. The CDR3 is 14 residues long. Germline V gene data show CDR1 as MGHRA and CDR2 as YSYEKL. With V trimmed by 8 bases and J by 5 bases, 9 bases remained unmatched. The CDR3 DNA follows: TGCGCCAGCCAAGACAGGGTGGATCACAATGAGCAGTTCTTC. This encodes CASQDRVDHNEQFF.

The chain combines TRBV30 with TRBJ1-3; unclear D gene. CDR1 is GTSNPN, CDR2 SVGIG, per germline (reference sequence). The CDR3 has 14 amino acids. V lost 0 bases, J lost 0 bases, and 6 bases lay in between. The CDR3 DNA follows: TGTGCCTGGAGTGTCAACCTCTCTGGAAACACCATATATTTT. Its translation is CAWSVNLSGNTIYF.